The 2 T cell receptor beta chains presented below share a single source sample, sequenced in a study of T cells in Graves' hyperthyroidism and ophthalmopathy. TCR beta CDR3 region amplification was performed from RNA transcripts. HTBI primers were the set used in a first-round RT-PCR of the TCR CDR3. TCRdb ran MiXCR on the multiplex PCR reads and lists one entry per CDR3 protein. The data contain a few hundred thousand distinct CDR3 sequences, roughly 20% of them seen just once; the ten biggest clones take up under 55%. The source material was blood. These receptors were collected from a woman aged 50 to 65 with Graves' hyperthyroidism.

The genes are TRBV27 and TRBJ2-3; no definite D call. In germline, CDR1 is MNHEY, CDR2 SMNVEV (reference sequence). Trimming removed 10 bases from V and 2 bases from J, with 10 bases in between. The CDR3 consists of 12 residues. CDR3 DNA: TGTGCCACCCTGGGCCCCACAGATACGCAGTATTTT. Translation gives CATLGPTDTQYF.

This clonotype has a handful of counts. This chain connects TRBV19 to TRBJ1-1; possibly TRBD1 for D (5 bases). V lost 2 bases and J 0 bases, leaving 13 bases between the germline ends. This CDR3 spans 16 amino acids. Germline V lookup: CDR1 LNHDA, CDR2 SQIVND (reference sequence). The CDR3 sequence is CASSITREPLNTEAFF. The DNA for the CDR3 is TGTGCCAGTAGTATAACCAGGGAACCTCTGAACACTGAAGCTTTCTTT.